Listed here are 10 T cell receptor beta chains from one sample, sequenced in a study of technical replicates of blood from several donors. Clones were read by immunoSEQ multiplex PCR, and TCRdb kept only the in-frame ones, dropping some. The repertoire consists of 11,000 to 15,000 clones, with roughly 80% occurring once and the leading ten covering around 12%. Sample: PBMCs. The receptors originated from a human donor in good health.

The V and J genes are TRBV10-2 and TRBJ2-7, with 7 nucleotides matching TRBD1. CDR1 WSHSY and CDR2 SAAADI come from the germline V gene. The CDR3 is 14 amino acids. V lost 0 bases, J lost 6 bases, and 5 bases stayed unmatched. CDR3 sequence (DNA): TGCGCCAGCAGTGAGTCGCGACAGGGCGCCGAGCAGTACTTC. Protein: CASSESRQGAEQYF.

V and J are TRBV7-9 and TRBJ2-1, with D possibly being TRBD1 (6 bases). The germline gives CDR1 SEHNR, CDR2 FQNEAQ (reference sequence). The CDR3 consists of 14 residues. The V and J ends lost 5 bases and 9 bases respectively, with 17 bases between them. CDR3 nucleotides: TGTGCCAGCAGCCCTACTACAGGGTTTCCTGAGCAGTTCTTC. Translated, it gives CASSPTTGFPEQFF.

The CDR3 loop reads CASSLRQPQGASSYEQYF. Here the CDR3 DNA reads TGTGCCAGCAGTCTCCGTCAACCCCAGGGTGCCAGCTCCTACGAGCAGTACTTC. This chain uses TRBV27 with TRBJ2-7, with D tentatively TRBD1 (5 bases). Germline loops: CDR1 MNHEY, CDR2 SMNVEV (reference sequence). Trimming took off 5 bases at V and 0 bases at J, with 23 bases between the two ends. CDR3 length: 18 residues.

The rearrangement links TRBV7-9 to TRBJ2-7; TRBD2 matches at 7 bases. The CDR3 spans 14 residues. The germline V gene encodes CDR1 SEHNR and CDR2 FQNEAQ (reference sequence). The trim removed 3 bases at V and 7 bases at J, leaving 9 bases unmatched. This CDR3 is CASSFASGAGEQYF. The CDR3 coding sequence is TGTGCCAGCAGCTTTGCTAGCGGAGCTGGGGAGCAGTACTTC. Combining the CDR3 with reference TRBV7-9 and TRBJ2-7 gives the whole variable domain DTGVSQNPRHKITKRGQNVTFRCDPISEHNRLYWYRQTLGQGPEFLTYFQNEAQLEKSRLLSDRFSAERPKGSFSTLEIQRTEQGDSAMYLCASSFASGAGEQYFGPGTRLTVT.

The chain links TRBV6-1 to TRBJ2-3; D might be TRBD1 (6 bases). The V end lost 1 base, the J end lost 5 bases, and 16 bases lay between the germline ends. Germline V gene data show CDR1 as MNHNS and CDR2 as SASEGT. The CDR3 spans 16 residues. CDR3 DNA: TGTGCCAGCAGTGAAGTGATAGCAGGGGTCCTAGATACGCAGTATTTT. It translates to CASSEVIAGVLDTQYF.

The chain couples TRBV7-7 to TRBJ2-1, with D hard to call. CDR1 is SSHAT, CDR2 FNYEAQ, per germline (reference sequence). This CDR3 region has 11 residues. Trimming removed 3 bases from V and 9 bases from J, with 6 bases in between. This chain's CDR3 is CASSFVVEQFF. The CDR3 nucleotides read TGTGCCAGCAGCTTCGTCGTTGAGCAGTTCTTC.

V gene TRBV5-1 combines with J gene TRBJ2-5, with 7 bases aligning to TRBD2. This CDR3 is built from 15 residues. V dropped 0 bases and J dropped 3; count of bases not matched to a gene: 5. The germline gives CDR1 SGHRS, CDR2 YFSETQ. Here the CDR3 reads CASSLGGGRKETQYF. The CDR3 region has the DNA TGCGCCAGCAGCTTGGGGGGCGGGAGAAAAGAGACCCAGTACTTC. Using reference TRBV5-1 and TRBJ2-5 for the parts outside the CDR3, the full variable domain is KAGVTQTPRYLIKTRGQQVTLSCSPISGHRSVSWYQQTPGQGLQFLFEYFSETQRNKGNFPGRFSGRQFSNSRSEMNVSTLELGDSALYLCASSLGGGRKETQYFGPGTRLLVL.

The chain recombines TRBV27 with TRBJ2-6; 10 positions agree with TRBD2. The V and J ends lost 8 bases and 2 bases, in that order; junction bases with no gene match: 9. This CDR3 region has 17 residues. Germline CDR1 and CDR2: MNHEY and SMNVEV (reference sequence). The DNA for the CDR3 is TGTGCCAGCTCGGCGGTAGCGGGAGGAGCTGGGGCCAACGTCCTGACTTTC. Translation: CASSAVAGGAGANVLTF.

This sequence joins TRBV7-2 and TRBJ2-3; a possible D gene is TRBD1 (5 bases). Germline V gives CDR1 SGHTA, CDR2 FQGNSA. This CDR3 is 15 amino acids long. Trimming stripped 1 base from V and 2 bases from J, with 10 bases between. The CDR3 bases are TGTGCCAGCAGCTTAGAGTCCAGGGTCACAGATACGCAGTATTTT. It encodes CASSLESRVTDTQYF.

This chain uses TRBV5-4 with TRBJ1-1, with 7 bases lining up with TRBD1. Germline loops: CDR1 SGHNT, CDR2 YYREEE (reference sequence). The CDR3 consists of 14 residues. The V gene end was trimmed by 5 bases and the J gene end by 5 bases; junction bases not matched to a gene: 9. Here the CDR3 DNA reads TGTGCCAGCAGTCCCAGGGACAGCGGTACTGAAGCTTTCTTT. Protein sequence: CASSPRDSGTEAFF.